The clone carrying this T cell receptor beta chain was found once. The antigen is undetermined. The same CDR3 arises from other DNA sequences in this sample as well. Produced via immunoSEQ multiplex PCR; TCRdb's table is partial and in-frame only. The sample has just over 2,000,000 clones; about 95% are singletons. The record originates from a study of shared clonotypes between healthy human individuals. Study observations and caveats: Sampling covered nothing but blood. Tissue TCR repertoires likely differ from those found in blood. In general, naive subsets displayed greater estimated richness than memory subsets did. Rarefaction demonstrated incomplete sorted-subset sequencing despite large depth.

CDR1 and CDR2 from the germline V gene are SGHTA and FQGNSA. The CDR3 contains 11 residues. Between the trimmed V and J ends, which lost 5 bases and 4 bases, there was a span of 6 bases. The chain is built from TRBV7-2 and TRBJ2-7; D unresolved. The sequence was obtained from a man between 18 and 29 years old in good health. Sequencing used naive CD4+ T cells sorted from blood. Subset in this sample: CD45RA+ positively selected. This CDR3 reads CASSAKYEQYF. Written as DNA, the CDR3 is TGTGCCAGCAGCGCAAAATACGAGCAGTACTTC.